This section outlines one T cell receptor beta chain sequence together with its context. Original analysis: Estimates of nucleated cell counts were drawn from the amplification of reference gene primers. Here immunoSEQ multiplex PCR was the method, and the copy in TCRdb shows in-frame clones only, minus some. The D gene and trimming were derived from the DNA, and the V and J assignments and clone size from that table. This sample has hundreds of thousands of clones, with around 84% found just once. The data derive from a study of blood T cell repertoires in COVID-19. The V segment lost 1 base and the J segment 13 bases; nucleotides outside the gene matches: 9. Germline CDR1 is MGHRA and CDR2 is YSYEKL. This CDR3 has 15 amino acids.

Sequenced material: peripheral blood. The source of this sequence is a man aged 50 or older with acute or convalescent COVID-19. This chain connects TRBV4-1 to TRBJ1-4, with TRBD1 identical over 10 bases. Here the CDR3 DNA reads TGCGCCAGCAGCCAAGGGCGCGGGACAGGGGATTTACTGTTTTTT. Amino acid sequence: CASSQGRGTGDLLFF.